The 17 T cell receptor beta chains below were found in one sample sequenced in a study of a mutant IDH1 vaccine in newly diagnosed glioma. The time point was: week 35, safety follow-up. Every vaccination contained 300 ug of the mutant IDH1 20-mer peptide and was paired with topical imiquimod. Clones were sequenced by immunoSEQ multiplex PCR, and TCRdb holds only the in-frame ones, with some missing. Here the sample spans 45,000 to 55,000 clones, 70% to 80% being singletons. These TCRs are of unknown antigen specificity. This specimen was PBMCs, taken from a glioma patient whose treatment included an IDH1 peptide vaccine. The receptors stem from a man aged 40-50 years with glioma.

The J gene is TRBJ1-2, the V gene TRBV19; the D gene is possibly TRBD1 (5 bases). This CDR3 has 14 amino acids. CDR1 and CDR2 from the germline V gene are LNHDA and SQIVND (reference sequence). CDR3 loop: CASEGPPTIYGYTF. CDR3 coding DNA: TGTGCTTCGGAGGGGCCGCCTACAATCTATGGCTACACCTTC. The complete variable domain, with remaining parts taken from reference TRBV19 and TRBJ1-2, reads DGGITQSPKYLFRKEGQNVTLSCEQNLNHDAMYWYRQDPGQGLRLIYYSQIVNDFQKGDIAEGYSVSREKKESFPLTVTSAQKNPTAFYLCASEGPPTIYGYTFGSGTRLTVV.

V and J are TRBV7-8 and TRBJ2-7, with 9 bases fitting TRBD2. Germline V gives CDR1 SGHVS, CDR2 FQNEAQ. The CDR3 contains 16 residues. V was clipped by 5 bases and J by 9 bases; unmatched bases: 17. The CDR3 loop reads CASSTPAGGGWGGQYV. CDR3 bases: TGTGCCAGCAGCACACCAGCGGGAGGTGGGTGGGGAGGGCAGTACGTC.

The chain joins TRBV5-1 to TRBJ2-2; a possible D gene is TRBD2 (5 bases). The CDR3 covers 16 residues. Deletions cut 2 bases from V and 5 bases from J, with 16 bases between. CDR1 is SGHRS and CDR2 is YFSETQ in the germline V gene. For the CDR3, the DNA is TGCGCCAGCAGCTTTAGCGCAATCTCGGGGACCGGGGAGCTGTTTTTT. This gives the protein CASSFSAISGTGELFF.

The chain couples TRBV13 to TRBJ1-3; 7 bases agree with TRBD1. The V gene's germline CDR1 is PRHDT and CDR2 FYEKMQ (reference sequence). Germline trimming cut 4 bases from V and 4 bases from J; bases unmatched to any gene: 10. The CDR3 sequence is 16 residues long. The CDR3 protein is CASSSGTGVAGNTIYF. The CDR3, as DNA: TGTGCCAGCAGCTCCGGTACAGGGGTAGCCGGAAACACCATATATTTT.

The chain has TRBV9 and TRBJ1-2; D may be TRBD1 (6 bases). Trimming cost V 4 bases and J 2 bases, with 9 bases left between them. The CDR3 runs 13 residues. Per the germline V gene, CDR1 is SGDLS and CDR2 is YYNGEE. The DNA for the CDR3 is TGTGCCAGCAGCCCCGGACAGAACTATGGCTACACCTTC. This codes for CASSPGQNYGYTF. The full variable domain, rest sourced from reference TRBV9 and TRBJ1-2, is DSGVTQTPKHLITATGQRVTLRCSPRSGDLSVYWYQQSLDQGLQFLIQYYNGEERAKGNILERFSAQQFPDLHSELNLSSLELGDSALYFCASSPGQNYGYTFGSGTRLTVV.

The V gene is TRBV19, the J gene TRBJ1-2; perhaps TRBD1 as D (6 bases). With 7 bases removed from V and 6 bases from J, the gap between germline ends came to 15 bases. In germline, CDR1 is LNHDA, CDR2 SQIVND (reference sequence). This CDR3 is built from 13 residues. This CDR3 is CASNHRVTDGYTF. The CDR3 nucleotides read TGTGCCAGTAACCACAGGGTTACCGATGGCTACACCTTC. Supplemented by reference TRBV19 and TRBJ1-2, the full variable domain reads DGGITQSPKYLFRKEGQNVTLSCEQNLNHDAMYWYRQDPGQGLRLIYYSQIVNDFQKGDIAEGYSVSREKKESFPLTVTSAQKNPTAFYLCASNHRVTDGYTFGSGTRLTVV.

The V call is TRBV27, the J call TRBJ1-1; 7 nucleotides match TRBD1. Per germline, CDR1 MNHEY and CDR2 SMNVEV (reference sequence). This CDR3 has 14 amino acids. V dropped 2 bases and J dropped 4; count of bases not matched to a gene: 4. DNA of the CDR3: TGTGCCAGCAGTTTAAGGGGGCTGGGCACTGAAGCTTTCTTT. Translated: CASSLRGLGTEAFF.

The rearrangement joins TRBV6-5 to TRBJ1-2, with D tentatively TRBD1 (6 bases). Germline values: CDR1 MNHEY, CDR2 SVGAGI. The CDR3 is made up of 13 amino acids. The V and J ends lost 6 bases and 3 bases respectively, with 11 bases between them. The CDR3 reads CASSLDRDYGYTF. The CDR3 nucleotides read TGTGCCAGCAGCCTGGACAGAGACTATGGCTACACCTTC.

The chain joins TRBV2 to TRBJ2-3; D gene unclear. The CDR3 extends over 14 amino acids. The V and J ends lost 6 bases and 0 bases respectively, with 10 bases between them. Germline CDR1 is SNHLY and CDR2 is FYNNEI. As DNA, the CDR3 is TGTGCCAGCAGCCTAGTGGGGAGCACAGATACGCAGTATTTT. Translating it yields CASSLVGSTDTQYF.

The chain links TRBV4-1 to TRBJ1-5; D is unresolved. Trimming stripped 0 bases from V and 0 bases from J, with 12 bases between. Per the germline V gene, CDR1 is MGHRA and CDR2 is YSYEKL. This CDR3 has 17 residues. The CDR3 loop is CASSQDLGSRSNQPQHF. The DNA for the CDR3 is TGCGCCAGCAGCCAAGATTTAGGGTCCCGTAGCAATCAGCCCCAGCATTTT.

The rearrangement joins TRBV7-2 to TRBJ2-3; 7 nucleotides align to TRBD2. CDR1 is SGHTA, CDR2 FQGNSA, per germline. This CDR3 is 13 amino acids long. V shed 4 bases and J 7 bases; nucleotides not matched to a gene: 5. CDR3 protein: CASSSTSDHTQYF. The DNA for the CDR3 is TGTGCCAGCAGCTCCACTAGCGACCATACGCAGTATTTT.

The rearrangement links TRBV2 to TRBJ2-1; D perhaps matches TRBD2 (5 bases). The CDR3 is 13 amino acids. V was cut by 2 bases and J by 10 bases, with 12 bases left in between. Germline V gene lookup returns CDR1 SNHLY and CDR2 FYNNEI. In nucleotides, the CDR3 is TGTGCCAGCAGTGAATTCCCGGGCGGGGAGCAGTTCTTC. Encoded protein: CASSEFPGGEQFF.

This clone was seen a handful of times. The V gene is TRBV4-1, the J gene TRBJ2-1; a possible D gene is TRBD2 (6 bases). Germline CDR1 is MGHRA and CDR2 is YSYEKL. CDR3 length equals 13 residues. V lost 0 bases and J 10 bases, leaving 10 bases between the germline ends. The CDR3 loop is CASSQDRGREQFF. In DNA, the CDR3 is TGCGCCAGCAGCCAAGATCGAGGGAGGGAGCAGTTCTTC.

V and J are TRBV6-5 and TRBJ1-3; no reliable D call. CDR1 and CDR2 from the germline V gene are MNHEY and SVGAGI. V dropped 10 bases and J dropped 1 base, with 8 bases sitting between them. This CDR3 has 12 residues. The CDR3 DNA reads TGTGCCACGAGGACGTCTGGAAACACCATATATTTT. Amino acid sequence: CATRTSGNTIYF.

The chain carries TRBV6-5 and TRBJ2-7; 9 bases agree with TRBD1. The CDR3 runs 15 residues. V lost 5 bases and J lost 4; bases outside the gene matches: 9. Germline V gives CDR1 MNHEY, CDR2 SVGAGI. CDR3 loop: CASSATGGAEYEQYF. CDR3 DNA: TGTGCCAGCAGTGCAACAGGGGGCGCGGAATACGAGCAGTACTTC.

The chain has TRBV5-1 and TRBJ1-1; TRBD1 is a possible D gene (6 bases). With 4 bases removed from V and 4 bases from J, the gap between germline ends came to 14 bases. The CDR3 runs to 14 residues. Per germline, CDR1 SGHRS and CDR2 YFSETQ. CDR3 loop: CASSASQGATEAFF. For the CDR3, the DNA is TGCGCCAGCAGCGCATCACAGGGAGCCACTGAAGCTTTCTTT.

This sequence joins TRBV27 and TRBJ1-1; D perhaps matches TRBD1 (5 bases). Trimming removed 5 bases at V and 1 base at J, with 5 bases between. This CDR3 contains 12 residues. Germline V lookup: CDR1 MNHEY, CDR2 SMNVEV (reference sequence). CDR3: CASSRGNTEAFF. CDR3 nucleotide sequence: TGTGCCAGCAGTAGGGGGAACACTGAAGCTTTCTTT.